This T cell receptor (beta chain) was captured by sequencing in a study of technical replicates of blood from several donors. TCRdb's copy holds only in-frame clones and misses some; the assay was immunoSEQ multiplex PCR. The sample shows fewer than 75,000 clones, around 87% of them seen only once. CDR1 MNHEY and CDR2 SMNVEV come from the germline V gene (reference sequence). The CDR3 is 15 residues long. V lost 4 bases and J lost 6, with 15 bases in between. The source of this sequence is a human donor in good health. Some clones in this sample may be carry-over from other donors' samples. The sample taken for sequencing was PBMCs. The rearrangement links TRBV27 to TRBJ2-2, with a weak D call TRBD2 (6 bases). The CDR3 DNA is TGTGCCAGCAGTTCCCGGGACTCGGCGCCCGGGGAGCTGTTTTTT. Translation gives CASSSRDSAPGELFF.